These 27 T cell receptor beta chains were all obtained from the same sample, sequenced in a study of cytomegalovirus exposure and HLA in healthy donors. The PCR employed 60 Vbeta primers together with 13 Jbeta primers. Clones were read by immunoSEQ multiplex PCR, and TCRdb kept only the in-frame ones, dropping some. The sample lists roughly 95,000 clones; approximately 80% were seen once. The sequenced sample was PBMCs. The receptors were sampled from a man between 25 and 39 years old in good health and CMV-seropositive.

The chain joins TRBV7-3 to TRBJ1-3, with D unclear. The V and J ends lost 5 bases and 3 bases respectively, with 14 bases between them. The germline V gene has CDR1 SGHTA and CDR2 FQGTGA. This CDR3 has 15 residues. This CDR3 is CASSPGEGFGNTIYF. CDR3 in DNA: TGTGCCAGCAGCCCTGGAGAGGGTTTTGGAAACACCATATATTTT.

V gene TRBV5-5 combines with J gene TRBJ1-2; 12 bases agree with TRBD1. With 0 bases clipped from V and 4 bases from J, the junction kept 1 base outside the gene matches. The CDR3 covers 15 residues. Per germline, CDR1 SGHKS and CDR2 YYEKEE (reference sequence). CDR3 region: CASSLEGQGAYGYTF. DNA of the CDR3: TGTGCCAGCAGCTTGGAGGGACAGGGGGCCTATGGCTACACCTTC.

This chain's CDR3 is CASSSRGYEQYF. The CDR3, as DNA: TGTGCCAGCAGCTCCCGGGGCTACGAGCAGTACTTC. The rearrangement uses TRBV5-6 and TRBJ2-7, with a tentative D call TRBD2 (5 bases). The V end was cut by 3 bases, the J end by 3 bases, with 7 bases between. CDR3 length equals 12 residues. Germline V lookup: CDR1 SGHDT, CDR2 YYEEEE. The whole variable domain, remainder taken from reference TRBV5-6 and TRBJ2-7, is DAGVTQSPTHLIKTRGQQVTLRCSPKSGHDTVSWYQQALGQGPQFIFQYYEEEERQRGNFPDRFSGHQFPNYSSELNVNALLLGDSALYLCASSSRGYEQYFGPGTRLTVT.

The chain employs TRBV6-1 and TRBJ1-6; no reliable D call. V was shortened by 3 bases and J by 9 bases, with 18 bases between the two germline ends. The CDR3 runs to 16 residues. Germline V gene data show CDR1 as MNHNS and CDR2 as SASEGT. CDR3 protein: CASSDAGRTQLSPLHF. Written as DNA, the CDR3 is TGTGCCAGCAGTGACGCCGGGAGAACCCAACTTTCACCCCTCCACTTT.

The V gene is TRBV27, the J gene TRBJ1-3; TRBD1 matches at 7 bases. V was clipped by 3 bases and J by 4 bases; unmatched bases: 6. Per the germline V gene, CDR1 is MNHEY and CDR2 is SMNVEV (reference sequence). The CDR3 length is 15 residues. The CDR3 is CASSFEGAPGNTIYF. The CDR3 DNA follows: TGTGCCAGCAGTTTCGAGGGGGCGCCCGGAAACACCATATATTTT.

V is TRBV2 and J is TRBJ2-1; 9 bases map to TRBD1. The ends lost 6 bases at V and 4 bases at J; junction bases unmatched: 10. This CDR3 spans 16 amino acids. CDR1 is SNHLY, CDR2 FYNNEI, per germline. This CDR3 is CASSPPRDRDYNEQFF. The CDR3 DNA follows: TGTGCCAGCAGCCCACCCCGGGACAGGGATTACAATGAGCAGTTCTTC.

V usage is TRBV6-5 and J usage is TRBJ2-4; TRBD1 aligns across 10 bases. Looked up from germline, CDR1 is MNHEY and CDR2 is SVGAGI. The V and J ends lost 5 bases and 8 bases, in that order; junction bases with no gene match: 6. The CDR3 sequence is 14 residues long. This chain's CDR3 is CASSRLGTGDIQYF. For the CDR3, the DNA is TGTGCCAGCAGTCGTCTCGGGACAGGGGACATTCAGTACTTC.

This sequence joins TRBV7-6 and TRBJ1-1; a possible D gene is TRBD1 (5 bases). With 5 bases removed from V and 0 bases from J, the gap between germline ends came to 19 bases. Germline lookup yields CDR1 SGHVS and CDR2 FNYEAQ. The CDR3 consists of 17 residues. The CDR3 spells CASSRLGTGKLNTEAFF. In DNA form, the CDR3 reads TGTGCCAGCAGCCGACTGGGAACAGGAAAGTTGAACACTGAAGCTTTCTTT.

The gene calls are TRBV7-3 and TRBJ2-6; TRBD1 matches at 7 bases. The germline V gene encodes CDR1 SGHTA and CDR2 FQGTGA. Trimming at V came to 5 bases and at J to 2 bases, leaving 3 bases not matched to a gene. The CDR3 spans 15 residues. The CDR3 reads CASSATGAGANVLTF. In nucleotides, the CDR3 is TGTGCCAGCAGCGCTACAGGGGCTGGGGCCAACGTCCTGACTTTC.

This chain joins TRBV2 and TRBJ2-5; tentative D call: TRBD2 (5 bases). Trimming took 2 bases from V and 5 from J, leaving 15 bases between them. The length of the CDR3 is 15 residues. CDR1 SNHLY and CDR2 FYNNEI come from the germline V gene. The CDR3 nucleotides read TGTGCCAGCAGTGAACGACGGGATGTCCGGGAGACCCAGTACTTC. It specifies CASSERRDVRETQYF.

This chain links TRBV5-1 with TRBJ2-1; 8 bases line up with TRBD1. The ends lost 3 bases at V and 9 bases at J; junction bases unmatched: 8. The germline V gene has CDR1 SGHRS and CDR2 YFSETQ. The length of the CDR3 is 14 residues. CDR3 DNA sequence: TGCGCCAGCAGCTCCGGCAGGGGGCGGACTGAGCAGTTCTTC. It is translated as CASSSGRGRTEQFF.

V and J are TRBV15 and TRBJ2-1, with TRBD2 identical over 11 bases. The J segment lost 6 bases and the V segment lost 2 bases, leaving 9 bases of the junction unmatched. Germline CDR1 and CDR2: LNHNV and YYDKDF (reference sequence). The CDR3 runs 17 residues. As DNA, the CDR3 is TGTGCCACCAGCAGATCCCCTAGCGGGGGGCCGGGCAATGAGCAGTTCTTC. Amino acids: CATSRSPSGGPGNEQFF.

The rearrangement uses TRBV4-1 and TRBJ1-2; 8 bases are shared with TRBD1. Germline-derived CDR1 and CDR2 are MGHRA and YSYEKL. The CDR3 has 13 amino acids. V shed 8 bases and J 6 bases; nucleotides not matched to a gene: 8. The CDR3 region is CASFGQGPDGYTF. As DNA, the CDR3 is TGCGCCAGCTTTGGACAGGGACCGGATGGCTACACCTTC.

The rearrangement links TRBV30 to TRBJ2-7; D may be TRBD1 (6 bases). CDR1 is GTSNPN, CDR2 SVGIG, per germline (reference sequence). V lost 2 bases and J lost 4, with 12 bases in between. This CDR3 contains 13 residues. The CDR3 is CAWSPDRRYEQYF. DNA for the CDR3: TGTGCCTGGAGTCCGGACAGACGGTACGAGCAGTACTTC.

This clone was detected only a few times. This sequence joins TRBV5-8 and TRBJ2-7, with 9 bases aligning to TRBD2. CDR1 and CDR2 from the germline V gene are SGHTS and YDEGEE. There are 16 residues in the CDR3. Germline trimming cut 4 bases from V and 2 bases from J; bases unmatched to any gene: 10. DNA of the CDR3: TGTGCCAGCAGCCGCTTCGCGGGGGGGGCGACCTACGAGCAGTACTTC. It translates to CASSRFAGGATYEQYF.

V gene TRBV12-5 combines with J gene TRBJ1-1, with a weak D call TRBD1 (6 bases). The CDR3 extends over 17 amino acids. V dropped 2 bases and J dropped 0 bases, with 16 bases sitting between them. Per the germline V gene, CDR1 is LGHNT and CDR2 is FRNRAP. The CDR3 region is CASGLNRDGSMNTEAFF. CDR3 nucleotides: TGTGCTAGTGGTTTGAACAGGGATGGGTCAATGAACACTGAAGCTTTCTTT.

The CDR3 DNA follows: TGTGCCAGCTCACCTTCCACTAGCGTTTACAATGAGCAGTTCTTC. Translation gives CASSPSTSVYNEQFF. The gene calls are TRBV18 and TRBJ2-1, with 7 bases lining up with TRBD2. V shed 3 bases, J shed 4 bases, and the junction held 6 bases outside the gene matches. CDR1 KGHSH and CDR2 LQKENI come from the germline V gene. The CDR3 contains 15 residues.

This clone was detected only a few times. The V call is TRBV7-3, the J call TRBJ2-7; 7 bases fit TRBD1. This CDR3 spans 14 amino acids. With 5 bases clipped from V and 1 base from J, the junction kept 5 bases outside the gene matches. Germline V lookup: CDR1 SGHTA, CDR2 FQGTGA. DNA of the CDR3: TGTGCCAGCAGCCCGACAGGGAATTCCTACGAGCAGTACTTC. Translation: CASSPTGNSYEQYF.

This chain uses TRBV5-4 with TRBJ2-3, with D possibly TRBD2 on 5 matching bases. The CDR3 extends over 17 amino acids. CDR1 and CDR2 from the germline V gene are SGHNT and YYREEE (reference sequence). Trimming stripped 3 bases from V and 0 bases from J, with 17 bases between. CDR3 residues: CASSSPHGEPSTDTQYF. For the CDR3, the DNA is TGTGCCAGCAGCTCCCCCCACGGGGAGCCAAGCACAGATACGCAGTATTTT.

J is TRBJ1-2 and V is TRBV7-9; possibly TRBD1 for D (5 bases). Trimming left V 5 bases short and J 7 bases short, with 11 bases between. CDR1 SEHNR and CDR2 FQNEAQ come from the germline V gene (reference sequence). The CDR3 runs 12 residues. The DNA of the CDR3 is TGTGCCAGCAGCGGTACAGGAATTGGCTACACCTTC. Translated: CASSGTGIGYTF.

The V gene is TRBV9, the J gene TRBJ1-1; the D is unclear. Germline assignment: CDR1 SGDLS and CDR2 YYNGEE. CDR3 length: 13 residues. Trimming shortened V by 4 bases and J by 2 bases, and 9 bases separated the two germline ends. The CDR3 reads CASSPAVNTEAFF. CDR3 sequence (DNA): TGTGCCAGCAGCCCCGCGGTAAACACTGAAGCTTTCTTT. Based on the CDR3 plus reference TRBV9 and TRBJ1-1, the full variable domain is DSGVTQTPKHLITATGQRVTLRCSPRSGDLSVYWYQQSLDQGLQFLIQYYNGEERAKGNILERFSAQQFPDLHSELNLSSLELGDSALYFCASSPAVNTEAFFGQGTRLTVV.

V usage is TRBV4-1 and J usage is TRBJ2-1, with a tentative D call TRBD1 (5 bases). This CDR3 is 15 amino acids long. V lost 1 base to trimming and J lost 12 bases, with 19 bases between them. Looked up from germline, CDR1 is MGHRA and CDR2 is YSYEKL. CDR3: CASSQGSNRHLGQFF. The CDR3 nucleotides are TGCGCCAGCAGCCAAGGGTCTAACAGGCACTTGGGGCAGTTCTTC.

The chain recombines TRBV19 with TRBJ2-1; TRBD1 agrees at 7 bases. V shed 7 bases and J 2 bases; nucleotides not matched to a gene: 5. Germline V gene sequence: CDR1 LNHDA, CDR2 SQIVND (reference sequence). The CDR3 is made up of 14 amino acids. CDR3 residues: CASNGQDAYNEQFF. CDR3 nucleotide sequence: TGTGCCAGTAATGGACAGGATGCCTACAATGAGCAGTTCTTC.

In this sample, this clone turned up once. The V call is TRBV2, the J call TRBJ2-2; D perhaps matches TRBD1 (6 bases). From germline, CDR1 is SNHLY and CDR2 FYNNEI. V dropped 4 bases and J dropped 4 bases, with 19 bases sitting between them. The CDR3 extends over 17 amino acids. The CDR3 DNA reads TGTGCCAGCAGTGTTCTCCCCACTACAGGGAGCACCGGGGAGCTGTTTTTT. It is translated as CASSVLPTTGSTGELFF.

In this sample, this clone turned up once. The V gene is TRBV9, the J gene TRBJ1-1; 11 bases match TRBD1. The junction had 9 bases not matched to a gene; V was cut back by 3 bases and J by 5 bases. This CDR3 has 16 amino acids. Germline V gene sequence: CDR1 SGDLS, CDR2 YYNGEE. The CDR3 spells CASSGGQGAPGTEAFF. The CDR3 DNA is TGTGCCAGCAGCGGCGGACAGGGGGCGCCGGGGACTGAAGCTTTCTTT.

Details on this clone: The sample contains more than one DNA sequence encoding this CDR3. The V gene is TRBV27, the J gene TRBJ1-3, with D possibly TRBD1 on 5 matching bases. The germline gives CDR1 MNHEY, CDR2 SMNVEV (reference sequence). Trimming pared 0 bases from V and 1 base from J, leaving 10 bases between. The CDR3 spans 16 residues. The CDR3 sequence is CASSLSGRQSGNTIYF. CDR3 coding DNA: TGTGCCAGCAGTTTATCGGGTCGACAGTCTGGAAACACCATATATTTT.

The V call is TRBV15, the J call TRBJ1-1, with unresolved D. This CDR3 contains 13 residues. The V gene lost 0 bases and the J gene lost 4 bases, with 6 bases spanning the gap. CDR1 LNHNV and CDR2 YYDKDF come from the germline V gene (reference sequence). The chain's CDR3 is CATSRERATEAFF. DNA for the CDR3: TGTGCCACCAGCAGAGAGCGAGCCACTGAAGCTTTCTTT.